A selection of T cell receptor beta chains follows, all from one sample in a study of blood T cell repertoires in COVID-19. Some clones are missing from TCRdb's copy, which holds only in-frame ones; the method was immunoSEQ multiplex PCR. This sample carries roughly 420,000 clones, more than 75% of them seen once, and the ten largest clones take 0.95% to 1%. Sequencing was carried out using PBMCs or T cells enriched from blood (not recorded which). The receptors originated from a woman aged 25 to 45 with acute COVID-19. Both conserved end residues are part of each CDR3. A D gene is named only where the DNA matches it firmly. Clone size is shown for a subset of rows, as once, few, many or a class of expanded clone.

j_call,clone_size,d_call,v_call,cdr3_aa,cdr3_nt
TRBJ2-1,-,TRBD1,TRBV5-5,CASSLGGLQGAIEQFF,TGTGCCAGCAGCTTGGGCGGTTTACAGGGGGCGATCGAGCAGTTCTTC
TRBJ2-3,-,TRBD2,TRBV4-2,CASSARLAGGPDTQYF,TGTGCCAGCAGCGCCCGACTAGCGGGGGGTCCAGATACGCAGTATTTT
TRBJ1-1,-,TRBD1,TRBV5-1,CASSQGQGRTSHEAFF,TGCGCCAGCAGCCAAGGACAGGGAAGGACTTCGCATGAAGCTTTCTTT
TRBJ2-7,-,TRBD2,TRBV24-1,CATSDSGGVHEQYF,TGTGCCACCAGTGACAGCGGGGGGGTCCACGAGCAGTACTTC
TRBJ2-3,-,TRBD2,TRBV24-1,CATSLAGSTDTQYF,TGTGCCACCAGTCTAGCGGGGAGCACAGATACGCAGTATTTT
TRBJ1-1,-,-,TRBV5-6,CASSLGTEVNTEAFF,TGTGCCAGCAGCTTGGGTACTGAGGTGAACACTGAAGCTTTCTTT
TRBJ1-3,-,-,TRBV18,CASSPNRQNTIYF,TGTGCCAGCTCACCGAACCGACAGAACACCATATATTTT
TRBJ1-2,-,TRBD1,TRBV9,CASSVSGGARYGYTF,TGTGCCAGCAGCGTATCAGGGGGCGCTAGGTATGGCTACACCTTC
TRBJ1-1,-,-,TRBV9,CASSVAAGLNTEAFF,TGTGCCAGCAGCGTAGCGGCAGGGCTGAACACTGAAGCTTTCTTT
TRBJ2-7,-,-,TRBV13,CASSLGTNYEQYF,TGTGCCAGCAGCTTAGGGACTAACTACGAGCAGTACTTC
TRBJ1-6,-,-,TRBV19,CASSIERGFNSPLHF,TGTGCCAGTAGTATAGAACGGGGTTTTAATTCACCCCTCCACTTT
TRBJ2-7,-,TRBD1,TRBV3-1/TRBV3-2,CASSQGGQGVREQYF,TGTGCCAGCAGCCAAGGGGGACAGGGGGTACGCGAGCAGTACTTC
TRBJ1-5,-,-,TRBV3-1/TRBV3-2,CASSQAGVGYQPQHF,TGTGCCAGCAGCCAAGCCGGGGTCGGGTATCAGCCCCAGCATTTT
TRBJ1-5,-,-,TRBV2,CASSDGRLKPQHF,TGTGCCAGCAGTGACGGTAGACTTAAGCCCCAGCATTTT
TRBJ2-3,-,-,TRBV7-2,CASSSQGWIGTDTQYF,TGTGCCAGCAGCTCACAGGGATGGATTGGCACAGATACGCAGTATTTT
TRBJ1-6,-,TRBD1,TRBV10-3,CATRARDSNNSPLHF,TGTGCCACGAGAGCCCGGGACAGCAATAATTCACCCCTCCACTTT
TRBJ1-1,-,-,TRBV12-3/TRBV12-4,CASSLAGIEAFF,TGTGCCAGCAGTTTGGCAGGGATTGAAGCTTTCTTT
TRBJ1-1,-,-,TRBV23-1,CASSVNGGTEAFF,TGCGCCAGCAGCGTTAACGGGGGCACTGAAGCTTTCTTT
TRBJ1-2,-,TRBD1,TRBV7-2,CASSSGTGGDGYTF,TGTGCCAGCAGCTCCGGGACAGGGGGCGATGGCTACACCTTC
TRBJ2-5,once,-,TRBV7-3,CASSEPGEGETQYF,TGTGCCAGCAGCGAGCCAGGGGAAGGGGAGACCCAGTACTTC
TRBJ1-1,-,-,TRBV27,CASRRTVNTEAFF,TGTGCCAGCAGACGGACAGTGAACACTGAAGCTTTCTTT
TRBJ1-2,-,TRBD1,TRBV29-1,CSYHTGGGYTF,TGCAGCTATCATACAGGGGGCGGCTACACCTTC
TRBJ1-6,-,-,TRBV7-8,CASSFPGDRDSPLHF,TGTGCCAGCAGCTTCCCAGGGGATAGGGATTCACCCCTCCACTTT
TRBJ2-1,once,-,TRBV19,CASSIEGLSYNEQFF,TGTGCCAGTAGTATAGAGGGACTCTCCTACAATGAGCAGTTCTTC
TRBJ2-5,-,TRBD1,TRBV5-6,CASSFRQGAETQYF,TGTGCCAGCAGCTTTCGACAGGGAGCAGAGACCCAGTACTTC
TRBJ2-7,-,-,TRBV29-1,CSVADDSAYEQYF,TGCAGCGTTGCAGACGACAGCGCCTACGAGCAGTACTTC
TRBJ2-1,-,TRBD1,TRBV27,CASGTGVLGEQFF,TGTGCCAGCGGGACAGGGGTTTTAGGTGAGCAGTTCTTC
TRBJ1-5,-,-,TRBV30,CAWSSTESNQPQHF,TGTGCCTGGAGTTCGACGGAGAGCAATCAGCCCCAGCATTTT
TRBJ1-1,-,TRBD1,TRBV11-2,CASSSYRGLNTEAFF,TGTGCCAGCAGCTCCTACAGGGGGCTGAACACTGAAGCTTTCTTT
TRBJ2-7,-,-,TRBV3-1/TRBV3-2,CASSQVRAYEQYF,TGTGCCAGCAGCCAAGTGAGGGCCTACGAGCAGTACTTC
TRBJ2-2,-,-,TRBV6-5,CASSYRRGDTGELFF,TGTGCCAGCAGTTATAGGAGGGGAGACACCGGGGAGCTGTTTTTT
TRBJ1-6,-,-,TRBV11-2,CASSLPTELYNSPLHF,TGTGCCAGCAGCTTACCGACAGAGCTCTATAATTCACCCCTCCACTTT
TRBJ2-7,-,TRBD1,TRBV29-1,CSVTRTGSYEQYF,TGCAGCGTTACTCGGACAGGGAGCTACGAGCAGTACTTC
TRBJ1-2,-,TRBD1,TRBV5-1,CASSLNPGQNYGYTF,TGCGCCAGCAGCTTAAACCCGGGACAGAACTATGGCTACACCTTC
TRBJ2-7,-,TRBD1,TRBV4-1,CASSHLLLSGTGGDRSSYEQYF,TGCGCCAGCAGCCACCTTCTGCTATCCGGGACAGGGGGCGATCGTAGCTCCTACGAGCAGTACTTC
TRBJ2-7,-,-,TRBV7-6,CASSLAAPGRSGSEQYF,TGTGCCAGCAGCTTAGCCGCTCCAGGGAGGTCGGGAAGCGAGCAGTACTTC
TRBJ2-6,-,TRBD1,TRBV29-1,CTERTGYSSGANVLTF,TGTACCGAGAGGACAGGTTATTCTTCTGGGGCCAACGTCCTGACTTTC
TRBJ2-3,once,-,TRBV3-1/TRBV3-2,CASSQAGYQRGDTQYF,TGTGCCAGCAGCCAAGCGGGCTACCAAAGGGGGGATACGCAGTATTTT
TRBJ2-3,-,TRBD2,TRBV6-5,CASSYSAGETDTQYF,TGTGCCAGCAGTTACTCCGCGGGGGAGACAGATACGCAGTATTTT
TRBJ2-7,-,TRBD2,TRBV3-1/TRBV3-2,CASSPTSGGPTRYEQYF,TGTGCCAGCAGCCCGACTAGCGGGGGGCCCACGCGCTACGAGCAGTACTTC
TRBJ2-1,once,TRBD2,TRBV29-1,CSVSTITSGGASEQFF,TGCAGCGTATCCACCATTACTAGCGGGGGGGCCTCTGAGCAGTTCTTC
TRBJ1-1,-,-,TRBV14,CASSQEGRGNTEAFF,TGTGCCAGCAGCCAAGAGGGGAGGGGGAACACTGAAGCTTTCTTT
TRBJ1-5,-,-,TRBV19,CASTGGGGNQPQHF,TGTGCCAGTACGGGAGGGGGTGGCAATCAGCCCCAGCATTTT
TRBJ2-3,-,TRBD2,TRBV7-9,CASSPSGGPKDTQYF,TGTGCCAGCAGCCCATCGGGGGGGCCTAAAGATACGCAGTATTTT
TRBJ1-1,-,-,TRBV3-1/TRBV3-2,CASSQSRGGGNTEAFF,TGTGCCAGCAGCCAAAGCCGAGGGGGTGGAAACACTGAAGCTTTCTTT
TRBJ2-3,-,-,TRBV6-5,CAGGATSSPDTQYF,TGTGCCGGCGGGGCGACCTCTTCCCCAGATACGCAGTATTTT
TRBJ1-1,-,TRBD1,TRBV29-1,CSVLPKGQGTSMTEAFF,TGCAGCGTCCTCCCCAAGGGACAGGGGACCTCGATGACTGAAGCTTTCTTT
TRBJ1-6,-,-,TRBV5-6,CASSLGQLASKNSPLHF,TGTGCCAGCAGCTTGGGACAGCTTGCCTCAAAGAATTCACCCCTCCACTTT
TRBJ1-4,-,-,TRBV7-2,CASSLDGNALFF,TGTGCCAGCAGCTTAGACGGGAACGCTCTGTTTTTT
TRBJ1-3,-,TRBD1,TRBV9,CASSTGEKTSGNTIYF,TGTGCCAGCAGTACAGGGGAAAAAACCTCTGGAAACACCATATATTTT
TRBJ1-2,-,-,TRBV12-3/TRBV12-4,CASSLVTTRRYTF,TGTGCCAGCAGTTTGGTGACGACGAGGCGCTACACCTTC
TRBJ1-1,-,TRBD1,TRBV5-4,CASSINRGRTEAFF,TGTGCCAGCAGTATAAACAGGGGGCGGACTGAAGCTTTCTTT
TRBJ1-5,-,-,TRBV19,CASSAQRSSNQPQHF,TGTGCCAGTAGTGCCCAGCGCTCTAGCAATCAGCCCCAGCATTTT
TRBJ2-3,once,-,TRBV30,CAWSVFNRVGGDTQYF,TGTGCCTGGAGTGTGTTTAACCGGGTGGGGGGTGATACGCAGTATTTT
TRBJ1-2,-,-,TRBV7-2,CASSLDPTPRGYGYTF,TGTGCCAGCAGCTTAGATCCCACTCCCAGGGGCTATGGCTACACCTTC